This T cell receptor (beta chain) was sequenced in a study of identical twins. CDR1 DFQATT and CDR2 SNEGSKA come from the germline V gene (reference sequence). The CDR3 extends over 14 amino acids. J lost 7 bases, V lost 5 bases, and 9 bases had no gene match. Study observations and caveats: The study based its conclusions on cross-sectional statistical analysis and did not follow the same donors. Researchers caution that invariant MAIT and iNKT cells could partly confound zero-insertion analyses. Models underestimated TCR alpha sharing (out-of-frame) in monozygotic twins.

TCRdb processed the 5' RACE reads anew with MiXCR; each CDR3 protein has one entry. Seen here are roughly 250,000 distinct CDR3 sequences, roughly 7% observed once, and the top ten hold approximately 3.6%. In the case of this clonotype: The antigen is not known.

These sequences were also reported in another study, on yellow fever vaccine responses in identical twins. That source reports: As reported, the vaccine T cell response of twins seemed partly convergent and partly personalized.

V usage is TRBV20-1 and J usage is TRBJ2-1; 9 positions match TRBD2. What was sequenced was memory (CD45RO+) T cells sorted from blood. The receptor comes from a young woman in good health. CDR3 protein: CSARSGRMGNEQFF. The CDR3 DNA is TGCAGTGCTCGGAGCGGGAGGATGGGGAATGAGCAGTTCTTC.